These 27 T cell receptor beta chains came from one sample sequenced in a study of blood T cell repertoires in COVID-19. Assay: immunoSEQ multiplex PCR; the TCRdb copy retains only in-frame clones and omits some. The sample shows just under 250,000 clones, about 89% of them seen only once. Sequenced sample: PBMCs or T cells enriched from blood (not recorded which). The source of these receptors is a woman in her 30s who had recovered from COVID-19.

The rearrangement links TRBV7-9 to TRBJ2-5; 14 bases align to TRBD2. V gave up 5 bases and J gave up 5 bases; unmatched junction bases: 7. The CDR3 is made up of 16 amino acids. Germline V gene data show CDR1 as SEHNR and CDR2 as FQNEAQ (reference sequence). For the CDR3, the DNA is TGTGCCAGCAGCCCTGGGACTAGCGGGAGTGCGGAGACCCAGTACTTC. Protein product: CASSPGTSGSAETQYF.

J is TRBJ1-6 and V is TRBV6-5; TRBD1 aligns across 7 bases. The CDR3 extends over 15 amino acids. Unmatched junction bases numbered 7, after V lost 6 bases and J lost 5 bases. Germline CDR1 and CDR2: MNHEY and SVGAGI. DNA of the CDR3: TGTGCCAGCAGGCCCGGGACAGTGGATAATTCACCCCTCCACTTT. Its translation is CASRPGTVDNSPLHF.

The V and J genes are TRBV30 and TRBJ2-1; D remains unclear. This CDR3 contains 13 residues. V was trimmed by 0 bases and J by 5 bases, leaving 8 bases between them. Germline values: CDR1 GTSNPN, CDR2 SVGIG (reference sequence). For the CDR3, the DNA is TGTGCCTGGAGTGTAAGTATAGACAATGAGCAGTTCTTC. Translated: CAWSVSIDNEQFF.

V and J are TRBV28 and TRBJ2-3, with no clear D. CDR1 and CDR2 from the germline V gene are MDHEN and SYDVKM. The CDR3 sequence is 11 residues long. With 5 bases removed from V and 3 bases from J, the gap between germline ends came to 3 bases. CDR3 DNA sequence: TGTGCCAGCAGTCAGACAGATACGCAGTATTTT. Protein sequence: CASSQTDTQYF.

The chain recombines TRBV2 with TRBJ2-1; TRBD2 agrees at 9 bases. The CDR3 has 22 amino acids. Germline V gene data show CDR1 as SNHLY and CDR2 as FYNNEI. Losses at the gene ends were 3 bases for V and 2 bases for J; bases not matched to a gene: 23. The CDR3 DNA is TGTGCCAGCAGTGAGGTGGCCTCGTCTGTTTTTAGCGGGAGACTCCCCTACAATGAGCAGTTCTTC. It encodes CASSEVASSVFSGRLPYNEQFF.

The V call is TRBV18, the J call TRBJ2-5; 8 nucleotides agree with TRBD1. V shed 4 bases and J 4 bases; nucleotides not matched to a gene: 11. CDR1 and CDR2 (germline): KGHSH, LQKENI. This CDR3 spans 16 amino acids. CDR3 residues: CASSLSGQGQLETQYF. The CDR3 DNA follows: TGTGCCAGCTCACTTTCTGGACAGGGACAGTTAGAGACCCAGTACTTC.

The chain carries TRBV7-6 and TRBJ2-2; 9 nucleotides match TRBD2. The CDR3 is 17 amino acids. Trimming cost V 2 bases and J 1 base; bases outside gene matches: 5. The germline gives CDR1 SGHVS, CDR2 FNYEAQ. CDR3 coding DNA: TGTGCCAGCAGCTTACACCCTAGCGGGATGAACACCGGGGAGCTGTTTTTT. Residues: CASSLHPSGMNTGELFF.

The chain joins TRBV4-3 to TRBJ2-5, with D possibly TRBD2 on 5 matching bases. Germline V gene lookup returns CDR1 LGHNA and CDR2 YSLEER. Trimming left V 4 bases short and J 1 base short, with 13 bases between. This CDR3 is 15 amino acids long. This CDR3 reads CASSPSRTLQETQYF. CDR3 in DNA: TGCGCCAGCAGCCCAAGCCGGACTCTCCAAGAGACCCAGTACTTC.

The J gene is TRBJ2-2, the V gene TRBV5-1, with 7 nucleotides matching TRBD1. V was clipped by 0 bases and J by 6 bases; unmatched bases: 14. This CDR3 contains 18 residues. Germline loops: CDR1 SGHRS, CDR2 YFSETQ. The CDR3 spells CASSLATGRGATSGELFF. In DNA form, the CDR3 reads TGCGCCAGCAGCTTGGCGACAGGGAGAGGGGCTACATCCGGGGAGCTGTTTTTT.

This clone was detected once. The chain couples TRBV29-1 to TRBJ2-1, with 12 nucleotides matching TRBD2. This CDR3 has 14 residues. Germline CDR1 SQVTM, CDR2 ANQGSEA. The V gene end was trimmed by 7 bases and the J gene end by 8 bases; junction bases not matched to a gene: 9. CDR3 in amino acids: CSARLAGEGHEQFF. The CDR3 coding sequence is TGCAGCGCCCGACTAGCGGGAGAGGGCCATGAGCAGTTCTTC.

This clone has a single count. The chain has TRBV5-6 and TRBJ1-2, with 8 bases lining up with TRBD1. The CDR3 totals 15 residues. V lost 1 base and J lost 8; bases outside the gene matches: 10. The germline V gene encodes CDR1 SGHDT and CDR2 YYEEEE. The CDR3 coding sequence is TGTGCCAGCAGCTTGAGACAGGGGCTCCTATGGGGCTACACCTTC. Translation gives CASSLRQGLLWGYTF.

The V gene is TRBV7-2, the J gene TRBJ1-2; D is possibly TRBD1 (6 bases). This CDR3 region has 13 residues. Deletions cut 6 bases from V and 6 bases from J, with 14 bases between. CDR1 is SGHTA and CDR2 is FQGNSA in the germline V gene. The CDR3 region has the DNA TGTGCCAGCAGTCCTTACAGGGTGCATGGCTACACCTTC. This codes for CASSPYRVHGYTF. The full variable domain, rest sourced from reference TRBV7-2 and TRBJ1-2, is GAGVSQSPSNKVTEKGKDVELRCDPISGHTALYWYRQSLGQGLEFLIYFQGNSAPDKSGLPSDRFSAERTGGSVSTLTIQRTQQEDSAVYLCASSPYRVHGYTFGSGTRLTVV.

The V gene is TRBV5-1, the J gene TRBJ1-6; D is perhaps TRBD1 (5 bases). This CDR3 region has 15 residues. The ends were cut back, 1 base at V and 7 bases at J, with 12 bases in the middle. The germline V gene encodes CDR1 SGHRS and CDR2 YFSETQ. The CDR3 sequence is CASSLSTVRNSPLHF. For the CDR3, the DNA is TGCGCCAGCAGCTTGTCGACAGTCAGAAATTCACCCCTCCACTTT. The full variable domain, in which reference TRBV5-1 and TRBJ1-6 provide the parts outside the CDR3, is KAGVTQTPRYLIKTRGQQVTLSCSPISGHRSVSWYQQTPGQGLQFLFEYFSETQRNKGNFPGRFSGRQFSNSRSEMNVSTLELGDSALYLCASSLSTVRNSPLHFGNGTRLTVT.

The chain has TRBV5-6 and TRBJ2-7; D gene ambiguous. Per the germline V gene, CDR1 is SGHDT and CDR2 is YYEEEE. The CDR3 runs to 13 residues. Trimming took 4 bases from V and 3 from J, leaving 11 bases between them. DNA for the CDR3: TGTGCCAGCAGCACGCGAAGAGGCTACGAGCAGTACTTC. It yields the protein CASSTRRGYEQYF.

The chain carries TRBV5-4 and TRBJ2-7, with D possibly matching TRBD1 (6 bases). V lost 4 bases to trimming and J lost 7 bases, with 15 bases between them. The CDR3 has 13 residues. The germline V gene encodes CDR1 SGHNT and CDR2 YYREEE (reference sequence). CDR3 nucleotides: TGTGCCAGCAGCCCAGACAGGACAAGGGAGCAGTACTTC. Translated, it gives CASSPDRTREQYF.

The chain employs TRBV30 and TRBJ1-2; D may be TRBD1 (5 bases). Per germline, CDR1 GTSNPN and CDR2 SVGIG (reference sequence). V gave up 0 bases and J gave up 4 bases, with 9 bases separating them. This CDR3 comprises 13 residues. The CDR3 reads CAWSVSGPYGYTF. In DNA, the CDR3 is TGTGCCTGGAGTGTCTCAGGGCCCTATGGCTACACCTTC.

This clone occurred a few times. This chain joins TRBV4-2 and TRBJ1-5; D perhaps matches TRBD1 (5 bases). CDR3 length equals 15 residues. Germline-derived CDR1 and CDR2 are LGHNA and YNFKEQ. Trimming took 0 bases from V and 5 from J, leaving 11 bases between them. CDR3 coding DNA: TGTGCCAGCAGCCAAGAGTCCCAGGGTCATCAGCCCCAGCATTTT. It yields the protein CASSQESQGHQPQHF.

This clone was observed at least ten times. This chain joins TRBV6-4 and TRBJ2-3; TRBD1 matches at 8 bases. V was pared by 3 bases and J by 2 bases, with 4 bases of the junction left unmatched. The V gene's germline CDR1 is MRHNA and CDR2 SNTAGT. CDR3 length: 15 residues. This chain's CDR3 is CASSDGQGDTDTQYF. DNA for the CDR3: TGTGCCAGCAGTGATGGACAGGGCGACACAGATACGCAGTATTTT.

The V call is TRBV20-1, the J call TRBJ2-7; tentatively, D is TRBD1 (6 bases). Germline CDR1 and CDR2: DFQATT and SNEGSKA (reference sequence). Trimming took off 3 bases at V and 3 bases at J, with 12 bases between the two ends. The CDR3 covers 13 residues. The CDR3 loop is CSASKQGRYEQYF. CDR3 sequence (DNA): TGCAGTGCTAGTAAACAGGGTCGCTACGAGCAGTACTTC.

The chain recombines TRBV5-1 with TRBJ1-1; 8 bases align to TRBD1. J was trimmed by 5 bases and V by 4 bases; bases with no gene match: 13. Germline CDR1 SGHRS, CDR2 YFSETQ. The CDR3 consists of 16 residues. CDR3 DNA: TGCGCCAGCAGCATAATACGCAGGGGGCTGCGGACTGAAGCTTTCTTT. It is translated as CASSIIRRGLRTEAFF.

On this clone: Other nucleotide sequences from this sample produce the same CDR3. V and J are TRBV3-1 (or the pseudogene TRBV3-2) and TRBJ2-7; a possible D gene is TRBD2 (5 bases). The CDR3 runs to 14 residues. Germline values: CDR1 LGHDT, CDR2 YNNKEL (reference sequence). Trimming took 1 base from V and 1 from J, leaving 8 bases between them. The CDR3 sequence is CASSQVGGSYEQYF. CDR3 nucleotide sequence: TGTGCCAGCAGCCAAGTAGGAGGTTCCTACGAGCAGTACTTC.

As DNA, the CDR3 is TGTGCCTGGAGGCTGACAGGGGGCGCCTATGGCTACACCTTC. Amino acids: CAWRLTGGAYGYTF. V usage is TRBV30 and J usage is TRBJ1-2, with 10 nucleotides matching TRBD1. CDR1 and CDR2 (germline): GTSNPN, SVGIG (reference sequence). Trimming cost V 3 bases and J 4 bases; bases outside gene matches: 5. The CDR3 totals 14 residues. Looking up the rest from reference TRBV30 and TRBJ1-2 gives the full variable domain: SQTIHQWPATLVQPVGSPLSLECTVEGTSNPNLYWYRQAAGRGLQLLFYSVGIGQISSEVPQNLSASRPQDRQFILSSKKLLLSDSGFYLCAWRLTGGAYGYTFGSGTRLTVV.

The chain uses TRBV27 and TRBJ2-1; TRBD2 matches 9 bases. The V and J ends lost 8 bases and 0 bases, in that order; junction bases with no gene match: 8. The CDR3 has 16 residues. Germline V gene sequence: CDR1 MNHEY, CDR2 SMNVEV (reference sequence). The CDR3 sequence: CASHSSGMSSYNEQFF. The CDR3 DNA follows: TGTGCCAGCCATTCTAGCGGGATGAGCTCCTACAATGAGCAGTTCTTC.

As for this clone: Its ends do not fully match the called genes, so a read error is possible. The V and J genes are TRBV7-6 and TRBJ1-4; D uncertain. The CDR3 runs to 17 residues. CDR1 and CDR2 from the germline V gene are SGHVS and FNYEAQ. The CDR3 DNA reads TGTGCCAGCAGTTTAGGCCTCGCGGGCCTCACGAGGGAAAAACTGTTTTTT. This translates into CASSLGLAGLTREKLFF.

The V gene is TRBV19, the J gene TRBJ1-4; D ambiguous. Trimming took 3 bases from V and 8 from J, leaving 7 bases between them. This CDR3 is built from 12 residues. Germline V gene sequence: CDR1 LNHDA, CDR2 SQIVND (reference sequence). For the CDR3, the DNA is TGTGCCAGTAGTATTAGGAGGGAAAAACTGTTTTTT. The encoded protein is CASSIRREKLFF.

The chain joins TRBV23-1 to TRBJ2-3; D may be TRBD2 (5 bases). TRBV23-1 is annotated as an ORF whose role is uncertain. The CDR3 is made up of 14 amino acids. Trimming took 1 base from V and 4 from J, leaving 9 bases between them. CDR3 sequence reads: CASSQYKGADTQYF. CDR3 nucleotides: TGCGCCAGCAGTCAATATAAGGGAGCAGATACGCAGTATTTT.

The CDR3 here is CASSSRQGSDTQYF. The CDR3 bases are TGTGCCAGCAGCTCGCGACAGGGCTCAGATACGCAGTATTTT. This chain joins TRBV11-2 and TRBJ2-3; 7 nucleotides align to TRBD1. With V trimmed by 4 bases and J by 4 bases, 5 bases remained unmatched. The CDR3 covers 14 residues. Germline V gene lookup returns CDR1 SGHAT and CDR2 FQNNGV.